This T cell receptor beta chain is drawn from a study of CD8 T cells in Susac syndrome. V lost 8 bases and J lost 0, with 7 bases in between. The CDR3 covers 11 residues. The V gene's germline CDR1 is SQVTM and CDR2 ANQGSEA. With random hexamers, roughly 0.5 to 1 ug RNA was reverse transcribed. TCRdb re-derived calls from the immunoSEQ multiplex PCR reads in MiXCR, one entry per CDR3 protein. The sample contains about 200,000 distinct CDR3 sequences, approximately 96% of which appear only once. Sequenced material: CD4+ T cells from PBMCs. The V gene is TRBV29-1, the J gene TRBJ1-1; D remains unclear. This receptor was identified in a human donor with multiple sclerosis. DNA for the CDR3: TGCAGCTTTGGGTTGAACACTGAAGCTTTCTTT. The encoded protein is CSFGLNTEAFF. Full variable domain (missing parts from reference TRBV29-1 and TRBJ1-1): SAVISQKPSRDICQRGTSLTIQCQVDSQVTMMFWYRQQPGQSLTLIATANQGSEATYESGFVIDKFPISRPNLTFSTLTVSNMSPEDSSIYLCSFGLNTEAFFGQGTRLTVV.